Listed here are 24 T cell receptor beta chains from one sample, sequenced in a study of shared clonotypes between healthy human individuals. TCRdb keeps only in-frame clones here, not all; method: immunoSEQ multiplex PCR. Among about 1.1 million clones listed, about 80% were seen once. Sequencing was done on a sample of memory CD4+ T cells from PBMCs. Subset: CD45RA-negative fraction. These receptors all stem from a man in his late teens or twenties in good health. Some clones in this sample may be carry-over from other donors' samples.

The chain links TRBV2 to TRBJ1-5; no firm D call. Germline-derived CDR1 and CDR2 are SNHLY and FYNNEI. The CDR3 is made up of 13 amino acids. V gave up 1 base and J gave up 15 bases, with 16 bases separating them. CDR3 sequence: CASSEESSSGGHF. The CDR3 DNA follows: TGTGCCAGCAGTGAAGAAAGCTCCTCGGGCGGGCATTTT. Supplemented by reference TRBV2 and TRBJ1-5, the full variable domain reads EPEVTQTPSHQVTQMGQEVILRCVPISNHLYFYWYRQILGQKVEFLVSFYNNEISEKSEIFDDQFSVERPDGSNFTLKIRSTKLEDSAMYFCASSEESSSGGHFGDGTRLSIL.

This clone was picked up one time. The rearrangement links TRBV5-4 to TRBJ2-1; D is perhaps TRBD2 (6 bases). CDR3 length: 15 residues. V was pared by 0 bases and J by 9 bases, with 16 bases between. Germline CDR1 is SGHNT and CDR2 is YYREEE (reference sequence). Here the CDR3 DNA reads TGTGCCAGCAGCTTGGACGGGAGTGGGGCCGGTGAGCAGTTCTTC. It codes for CASSLDGSGAGEQFF.

The CDR3 DNA follows: TGTGCCACCGCTGACAGGGGGCGGGAGACCCAGTACTTC. Translation gives CATADRGRETQYF. The chain recombines TRBV19 with TRBJ2-5; 10 bases are shared with TRBD1. The CDR3 is 13 amino acids. Germline CDR1 and CDR2: LNHDA and SQIVND (reference sequence). V dropped 10 bases and J dropped 5; count of bases not matched to a gene: 7.

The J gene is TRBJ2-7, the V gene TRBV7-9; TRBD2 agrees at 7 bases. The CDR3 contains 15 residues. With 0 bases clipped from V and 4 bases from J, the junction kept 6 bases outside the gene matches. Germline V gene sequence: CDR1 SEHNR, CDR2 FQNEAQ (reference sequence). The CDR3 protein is CASSLAAGRGYEQYF. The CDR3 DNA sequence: TGTGCCAGCAGCTTAGCAGCGGGGAGAGGGTACGAGCAGTACTTC.

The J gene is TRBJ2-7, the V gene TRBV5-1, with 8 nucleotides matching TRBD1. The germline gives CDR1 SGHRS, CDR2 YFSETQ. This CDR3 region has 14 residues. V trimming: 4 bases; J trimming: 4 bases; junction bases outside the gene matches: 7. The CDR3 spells CASSLGQGRYEQYF. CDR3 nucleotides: TGCGCCAGCAGCCTTGGACAGGGTAGGTACGAGCAGTACTTC.

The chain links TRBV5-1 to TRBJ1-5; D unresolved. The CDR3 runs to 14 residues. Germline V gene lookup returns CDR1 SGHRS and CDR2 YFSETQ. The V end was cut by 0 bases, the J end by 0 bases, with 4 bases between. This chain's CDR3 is CASSLGNSNQPQHF. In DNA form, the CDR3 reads TGCGCCAGCAGCTTGGGCAATAGCAATCAGCCCCAGCATTTT.

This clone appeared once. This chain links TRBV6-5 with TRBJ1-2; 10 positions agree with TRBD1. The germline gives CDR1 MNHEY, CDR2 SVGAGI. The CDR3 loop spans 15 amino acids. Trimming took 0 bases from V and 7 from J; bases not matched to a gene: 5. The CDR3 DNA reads TGTGCCAGCAGTTACTCCCGACAGGGGGCGGCTGGCTACACCTTC. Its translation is CASSYSRQGAAGYTF.

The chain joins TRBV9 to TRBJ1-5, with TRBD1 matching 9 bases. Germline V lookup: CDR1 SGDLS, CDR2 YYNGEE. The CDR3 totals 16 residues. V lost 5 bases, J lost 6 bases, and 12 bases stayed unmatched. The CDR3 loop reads CASRNRDRVRSQPQHF. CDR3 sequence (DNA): TGTGCCAGCAGAAATAGGGACAGGGTACGCAGTCAGCCCCAGCATTTT.

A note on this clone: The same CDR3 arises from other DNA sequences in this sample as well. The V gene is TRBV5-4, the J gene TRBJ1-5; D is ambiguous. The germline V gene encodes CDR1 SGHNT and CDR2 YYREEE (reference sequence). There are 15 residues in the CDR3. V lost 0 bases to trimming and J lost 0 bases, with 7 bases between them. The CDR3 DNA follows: TGTGCCAGCAGCTTGGGCGGAGATAGCAATCAGCCCCAGCATTTT. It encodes CASSLGGDSNQPQHF.

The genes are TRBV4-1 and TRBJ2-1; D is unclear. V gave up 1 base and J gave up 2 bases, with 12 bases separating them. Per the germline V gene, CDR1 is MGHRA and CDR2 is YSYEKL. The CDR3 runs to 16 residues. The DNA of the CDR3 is TGCGCCAGCAGCCAAGTTAACCTTATGACCTACAATGAGCAGTTCTTC. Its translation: CASSQVNLMTYNEQFF.

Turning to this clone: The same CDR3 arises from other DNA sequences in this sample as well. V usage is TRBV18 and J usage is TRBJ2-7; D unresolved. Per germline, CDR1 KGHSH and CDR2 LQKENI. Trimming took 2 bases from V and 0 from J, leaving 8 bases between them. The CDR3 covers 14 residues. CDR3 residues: CASSPSASSYEQYF. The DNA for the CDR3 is TGTGCCAGCTCACCATCGGCCAGCTCCTACGAGCAGTACTTC.

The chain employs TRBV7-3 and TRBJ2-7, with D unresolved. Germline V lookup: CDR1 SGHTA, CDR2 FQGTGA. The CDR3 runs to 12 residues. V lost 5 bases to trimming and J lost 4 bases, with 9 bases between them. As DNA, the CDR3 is TGTGCCAGCAGCCGAACGGATTACGAGCAGTACTTC. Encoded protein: CASSRTDYEQYF. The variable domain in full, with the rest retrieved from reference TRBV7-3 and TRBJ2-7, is GAGVSQTPSNKVTEKGKYVELRCDPISGHTALYWYRQSLGQGPEFLIYFQGTGAADDSGLPNDRFFAVRPEGSVSTLKIQRTERGDSAVYLCASSRTDYEQYFGPGTRLTVT.

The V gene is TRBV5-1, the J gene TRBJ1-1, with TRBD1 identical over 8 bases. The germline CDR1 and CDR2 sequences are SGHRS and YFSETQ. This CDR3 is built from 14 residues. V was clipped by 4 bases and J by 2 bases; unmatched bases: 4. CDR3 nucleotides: TGCGCCAGCAGCGCAGGGGGCGCCAACACTGAAGCTTTCTTT. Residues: CASSAGGANTEAFF.

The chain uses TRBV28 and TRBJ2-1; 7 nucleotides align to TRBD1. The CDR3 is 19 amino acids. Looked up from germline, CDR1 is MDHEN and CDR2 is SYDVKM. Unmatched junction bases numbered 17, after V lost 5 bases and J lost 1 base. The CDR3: CASSNRGGGFGVSYNEQFF. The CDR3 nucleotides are TGTGCCAGCAGTAACAGGGGCGGCGGGTTTGGTGTGTCCTACAATGAGCAGTTCTTC.

Here the CDR3 DNA reads TGCAGCGCGTCTCAGCACGAGCAGTACTTC. Translating gives CSASQHEQYF. The chain joins TRBV29-1 to TRBJ2-7; D is undetermined. V was trimmed by 7 bases and J by 5 bases, leaving 9 bases between them. Germline V gene lookup returns CDR1 SQVTM and CDR2 ANQGSEA. The CDR3 covers 10 residues.

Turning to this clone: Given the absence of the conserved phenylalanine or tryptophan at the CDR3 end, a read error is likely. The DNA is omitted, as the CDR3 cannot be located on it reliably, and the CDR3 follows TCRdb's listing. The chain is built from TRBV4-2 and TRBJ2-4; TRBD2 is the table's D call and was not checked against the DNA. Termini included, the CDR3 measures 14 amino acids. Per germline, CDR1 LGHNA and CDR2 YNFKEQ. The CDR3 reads CASSQDSLAGVLLV.

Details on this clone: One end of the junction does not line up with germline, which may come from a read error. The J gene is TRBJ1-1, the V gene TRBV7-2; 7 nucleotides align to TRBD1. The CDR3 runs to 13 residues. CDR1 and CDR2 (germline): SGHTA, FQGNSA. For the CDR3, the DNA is TGTGCCAGCAGCTTCACTCCCGGGACAGAAGGTTTCTTT. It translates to CASSFTPGTEGFF.

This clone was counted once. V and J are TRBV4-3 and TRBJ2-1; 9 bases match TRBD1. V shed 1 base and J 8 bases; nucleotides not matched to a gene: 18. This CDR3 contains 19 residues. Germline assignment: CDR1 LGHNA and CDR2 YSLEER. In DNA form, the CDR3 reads TGCGCCAGCAGCCAAGGCGGATGGACAGGGGCCTCATTCTTCCATGAGCAGTTCTTC. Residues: CASSQGGWTGASFFHEQFF.

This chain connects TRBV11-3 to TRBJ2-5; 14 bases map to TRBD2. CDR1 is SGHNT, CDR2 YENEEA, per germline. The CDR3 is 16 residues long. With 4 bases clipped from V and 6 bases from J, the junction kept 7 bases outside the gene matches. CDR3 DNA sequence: TGTGCCAGCAGCTCATCCGGGACTAGCGGGAGACAGACCCAGTACTTC. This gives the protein CASSSSGTSGRQTQYF. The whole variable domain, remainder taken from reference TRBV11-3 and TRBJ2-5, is EAGVVQSPRYKIIEKKQPVAFWCNPISGHNTLYWYLQNLGQGPELLIRYENEEAVDDSQLPKDRFSAERLKGVDSTLKIQPAELGDSAVYLCASSSSGTSGRQTQYFGPGTRLLVL.

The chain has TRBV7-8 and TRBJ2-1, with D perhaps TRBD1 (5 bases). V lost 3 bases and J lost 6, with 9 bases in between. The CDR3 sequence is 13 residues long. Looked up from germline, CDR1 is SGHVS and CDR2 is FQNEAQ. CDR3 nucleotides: TGTGCCAGCAGCTTCCAGGGTATCAATGAGCAGTTCTTC. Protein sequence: CASSFQGINEQFF.

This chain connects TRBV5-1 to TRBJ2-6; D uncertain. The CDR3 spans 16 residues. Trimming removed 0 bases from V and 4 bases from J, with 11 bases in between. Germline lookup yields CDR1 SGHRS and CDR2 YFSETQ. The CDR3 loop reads CASSLAALPGANVLTF. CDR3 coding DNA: TGCGCCAGCAGCTTGGCAGCCTTGCCCGGGGCCAACGTCCTGACTTTC. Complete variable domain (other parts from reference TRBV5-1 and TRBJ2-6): KAGVTQTPRYLIKTRGQQVTLSCSPISGHRSVSWYQQTPGQGLQFLFEYFSETQRNKGNFPGRFSGRQFSNSRSEMNVSTLELGDSALYLCASSLAALPGANVLTFGAGSRLTVL.

DNA for the CDR3: TGTGCCAGCGGGAACAGGGACACCGGGGAGCTGTTTTTT. This encodes CASGNRDTGELFF. The J gene is TRBJ2-2, the V gene TRBV6-6; D perhaps matches TRBD1 (6 bases). The CDR3 runs to 13 residues. Germline CDR1 reads MNHNY; CDR2 reads SVGAGI (reference sequence). V was clipped by 8 bases and J by 3 bases, with 10 bases between them.

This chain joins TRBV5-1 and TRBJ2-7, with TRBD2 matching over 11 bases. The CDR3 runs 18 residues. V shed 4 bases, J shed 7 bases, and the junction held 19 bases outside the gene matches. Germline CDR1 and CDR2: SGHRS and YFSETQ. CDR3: CASSTAPLNLAGGVEQYF. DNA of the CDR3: TGCGCCAGCAGCACGGCACCTCTCAATCTAGCGGGAGGCGTTGAGCAGTACTTC.

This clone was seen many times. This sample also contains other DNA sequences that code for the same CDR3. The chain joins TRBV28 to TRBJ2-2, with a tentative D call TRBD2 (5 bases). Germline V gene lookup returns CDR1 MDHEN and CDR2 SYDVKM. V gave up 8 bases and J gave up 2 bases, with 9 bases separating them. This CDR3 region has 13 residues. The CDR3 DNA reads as TGTGCCAGCCGAGGGCTTAACACCGGGGAGCTGTTTTTT. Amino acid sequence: CASRGLNTGELFF.